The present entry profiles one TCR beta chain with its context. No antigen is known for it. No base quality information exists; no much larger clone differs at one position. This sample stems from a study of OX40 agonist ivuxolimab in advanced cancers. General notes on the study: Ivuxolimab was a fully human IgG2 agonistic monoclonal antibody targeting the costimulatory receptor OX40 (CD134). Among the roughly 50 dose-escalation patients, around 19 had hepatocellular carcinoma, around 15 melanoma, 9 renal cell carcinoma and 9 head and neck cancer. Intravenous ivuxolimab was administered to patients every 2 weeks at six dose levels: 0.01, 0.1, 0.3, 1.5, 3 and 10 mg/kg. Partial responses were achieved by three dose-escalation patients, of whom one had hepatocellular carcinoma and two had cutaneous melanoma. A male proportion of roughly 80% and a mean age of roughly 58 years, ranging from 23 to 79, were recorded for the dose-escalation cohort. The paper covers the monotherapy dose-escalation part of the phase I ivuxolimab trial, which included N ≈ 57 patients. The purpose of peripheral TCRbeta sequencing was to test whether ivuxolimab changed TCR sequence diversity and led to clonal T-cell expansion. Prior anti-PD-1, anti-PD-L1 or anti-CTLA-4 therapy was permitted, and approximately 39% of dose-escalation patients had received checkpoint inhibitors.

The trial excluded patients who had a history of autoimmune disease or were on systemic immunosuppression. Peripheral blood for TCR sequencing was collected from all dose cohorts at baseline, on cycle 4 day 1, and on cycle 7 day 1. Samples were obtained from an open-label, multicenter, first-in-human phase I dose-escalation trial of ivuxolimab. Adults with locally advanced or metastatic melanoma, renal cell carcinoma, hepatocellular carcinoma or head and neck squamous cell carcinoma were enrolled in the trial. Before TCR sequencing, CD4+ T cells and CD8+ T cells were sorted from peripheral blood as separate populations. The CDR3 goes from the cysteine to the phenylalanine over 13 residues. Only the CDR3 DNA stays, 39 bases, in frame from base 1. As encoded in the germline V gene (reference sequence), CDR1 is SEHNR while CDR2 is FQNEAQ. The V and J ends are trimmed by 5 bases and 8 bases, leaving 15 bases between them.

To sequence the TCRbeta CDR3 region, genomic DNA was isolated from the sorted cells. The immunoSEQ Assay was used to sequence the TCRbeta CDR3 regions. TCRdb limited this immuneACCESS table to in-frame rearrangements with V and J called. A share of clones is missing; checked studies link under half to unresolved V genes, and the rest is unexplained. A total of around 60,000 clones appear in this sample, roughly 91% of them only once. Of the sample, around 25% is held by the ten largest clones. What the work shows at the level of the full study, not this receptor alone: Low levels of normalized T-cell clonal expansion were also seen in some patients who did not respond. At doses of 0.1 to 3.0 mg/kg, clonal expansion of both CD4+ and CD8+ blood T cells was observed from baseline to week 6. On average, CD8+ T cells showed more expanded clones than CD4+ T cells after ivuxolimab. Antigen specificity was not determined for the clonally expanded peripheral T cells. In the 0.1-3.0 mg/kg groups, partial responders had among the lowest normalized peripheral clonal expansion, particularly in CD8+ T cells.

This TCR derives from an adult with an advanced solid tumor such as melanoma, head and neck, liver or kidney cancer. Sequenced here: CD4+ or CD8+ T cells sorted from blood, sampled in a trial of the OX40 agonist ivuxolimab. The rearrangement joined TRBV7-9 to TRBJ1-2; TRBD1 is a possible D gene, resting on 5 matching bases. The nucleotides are TGTGCCAGCAGCCCCCGTGTGGGGGACGGCTACACCTTC. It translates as CASSPRVGDGYTF.